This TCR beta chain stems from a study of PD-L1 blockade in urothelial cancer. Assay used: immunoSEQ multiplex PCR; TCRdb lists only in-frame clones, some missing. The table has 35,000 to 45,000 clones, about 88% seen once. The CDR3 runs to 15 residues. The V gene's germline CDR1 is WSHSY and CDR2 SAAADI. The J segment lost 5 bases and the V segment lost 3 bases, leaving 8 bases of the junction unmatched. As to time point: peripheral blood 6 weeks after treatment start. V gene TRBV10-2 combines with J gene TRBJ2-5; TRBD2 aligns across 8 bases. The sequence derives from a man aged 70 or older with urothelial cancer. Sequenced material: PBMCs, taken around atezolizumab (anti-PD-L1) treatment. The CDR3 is CASSDLGGAWETQYF. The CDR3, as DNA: TGCGCCAGCAGTGACCTCGGGGGGGCGTGGGAGACCCAGTACTTC.